Shown below are 30 T cell receptor beta chains from a single sample sequenced in a study of shared T cell receptors in the human thymus. Generated by immunoSEQ multiplex PCR, the TCRdb table keeps only in-frame clones and is missing some. The table lists about 380,000 clones, around 93% of them singletons, with approximately 0.02% in the top ten. The material sequenced was thymocytes. All receptors come from a human donor.

This chain connects TRBV4-1 to TRBJ2-1, with 7 bases that match TRBD2. Germline V CDR1 and CDR2: MGHRA, YSYEKL. The junction had 11 bases not matched to a gene; V was cut back by 1 base and J by 8 bases. The CDR3 runs to 16 residues. CDR3 sequence: CASSQGPLAAAYEQFF. The CDR3 bases are TGCGCCAGCAGCCAAGGGCCTCTAGCGGCCGCCTATGAGCAGTTCTTC.

The CDR3 here is CASSLLGATYPTGANVLTF. Here the CDR3 DNA reads TGTGCCAGCAGCTTATTGGGTGCGACTTATCCCACTGGGGCCAACGTCCTGACTTTC. The rearrangement joins TRBV7-2 to TRBJ2-6; D is unclear. This CDR3 has 19 residues. Trimming took off 2 bases at V and 2 bases at J, with 19 bases between the two ends. The germline V gene has CDR1 SGHTA and CDR2 FQGNSA.

The chain is built from TRBV6-1 and TRBJ1-2, with D maybe TRBD1 (5 bases). The V gene lost 4 bases and the J gene lost 0 bases, with 15 bases spanning the gap. This CDR3 comprises 16 residues. Looked up from germline, CDR1 is MNHNS and CDR2 is SASEGT. The CDR3 here is CASSALTGGANYGYTF. The CDR3 DNA follows: TGTGCCAGCAGTGCCCTAACAGGAGGAGCTAACTATGGCTACACCTTC.

V is TRBV14 and J is TRBJ2-7; 8 nucleotides line up with TRBD1. The CDR3 contains 15 residues. Germline-derived CDR1 and CDR2 are SGHDN and FVKESK. The V and J ends lost 0 bases and 2 bases, in that order; junction bases with no gene match: 3. CDR3 sequence: CASSQDQGATYEQYF. The CDR3 nucleotides are TGTGCCAGCAGCCAAGACCAGGGGGCGACCTACGAGCAGTACTTC.

The V and J genes are TRBV29-1 and TRBJ2-6; 8 bases align to TRBD2. Trimming cost V 4 bases and J 2 bases; bases outside gene matches: 10. The CDR3 extends over 17 amino acids. Germline CDR1 SQVTM, CDR2 ANQGSEA. The chain's CDR3 is CSVVLRRGAPGANVLTF. CDR3 bases: TGCAGCGTTGTTCTCCGGCGGGGGGCGCCTGGGGCCAACGTCCTGACTTTC.

The chain couples TRBV27 to TRBJ2-7; TRBD2 matches 8 bases. The length of the CDR3 is 13 residues. The V and J ends lost 8 bases and 4 bases, in that order; junction bases with no gene match: 7. Germline lookup yields CDR1 MNHEY and CDR2 SMNVEV (reference sequence). The CDR3 is CASGSGRFYEQYF. For the CDR3, the DNA is TGTGCCAGCGGGAGCGGGAGATTTTACGAGCAGTACTTC.

The chain combines TRBV7-2 with TRBJ2-7; the D gene is possibly TRBD1 (5 bases). Germline CDR1 reads SGHTA; CDR2 reads FQGNSA. The V and J ends lost 0 bases and 10 bases respectively, with 10 bases between them. The CDR3 spans 12 residues. CDR3 loop: CASSLASQGQYF. Written as DNA, the CDR3 is TGTGCCAGCAGCTTAGCGAGTCAGGGCCAGTACTTC.

The chain joins TRBV30 to TRBJ2-1; D is perhaps TRBD2 (5 bases). CDR1 and CDR2 (germline): GTSNPN, SVGIG (reference sequence). This CDR3 region has 14 residues. V dropped 3 bases and J dropped 0 bases, with 9 bases sitting between them. The CDR3 DNA sequence: TGTGCCTGGAGAGCGGTGAGCTCCTACAATGAGCAGTTCTTC. Its protein is CAWRAVSSYNEQFF.

V and J are TRBV29-1 and TRBJ2-1; 9 nucleotides align to TRBD2. Germline CDR1 SQVTM, CDR2 ANQGSEA. Trimming cost V 4 bases and J 1 base; bases outside gene matches: 11. This CDR3 is built from 17 residues. CDR3 loop: CSVGSWRREGSYNEQFF. The CDR3 DNA follows: TGCAGCGTTGGATCTTGGAGGCGGGAGGGGTCCTACAATGAGCAGTTCTTC.

The chain links TRBV7-9 to TRBJ1-1; 8 bases agree with TRBD1. Per the germline V gene, CDR1 is SEHNR and CDR2 is FQNEAQ (reference sequence). CDR3 length equals 15 residues. V lost 3 bases to trimming and J lost 3 bases; unmatched junction nucleotides: 6. In nucleotides, the CDR3 is TGTGCCAGCAGCTTTCAGGGGGCAGTCGACACTGAAGCTTTCTTT. Its translation: CASSFQGAVDTEAFF.

This sequence joins TRBV25-1 and TRBJ2-7; 7 nucleotides line up with TRBD2. Germline CDR1 reads MGHDK; CDR2 reads SYGVNS. The CDR3 length is 17 residues. Germline trimming cut 2 bases from V and 4 bases from J; bases unmatched to any gene: 14. CDR3 amino acids: CASSEPSGRDTLYEQYF. In nucleotides, the CDR3 is TGTGCCAGCAGTGAACCAAGTGGGAGGGATACTCTTTACGAGCAGTACTTC.

The chain recombines TRBV5-4 with TRBJ2-7, with D unresolved. The V gene's germline CDR1 is SGHNT and CDR2 YYREEE (reference sequence). The CDR3 length is 14 residues. The ends were cut back, 2 bases at V and 5 bases at J, with 14 bases in the middle. The DNA for the CDR3 is TGTGCCAGCAGCTTCTTCCGGGCCACACACGAGCAGTACTTC. It encodes CASSFFRATHEQYF. The full variable domain, in which reference TRBV5-4 and TRBJ2-7 provide the parts outside the CDR3, is ETGVTQSPTHLIKTRGQQVTLRCSSQSGHNTVSWYQQALGQGPQFIFQYYREEENGRGNFPPRFSGLQFPNYSSELNVNALELDDSALYLCASSFFRATHEQYFGPGTRLTVT.

The chain's CDR3 is CASSQRGGDTQYF. The CDR3 DNA reads as TGTGCCAGCTCACAGCGGGGAGGGGATACGCAGTATTTT. The chain carries TRBV18 and TRBJ2-3, with 7 nucleotides matching TRBD2. Trimming at V came to 4 bases and at J to 6 bases, leaving 4 bases not matched to a gene. The germline CDR1 and CDR2 sequences are KGHSH and LQKENI. The CDR3 length is 13 residues.

The rearrangement uses TRBV6-1 and TRBJ1-2; perhaps TRBD1 as D (5 bases). Germline CDR1 MNHNS, CDR2 SASEGT. V lost 6 bases, J lost 6 bases, and 11 bases lay in between. The CDR3 length is 12 residues. The CDR3 sequence is CASSTLGDGYTF. The CDR3 nucleotides are TGTGCCAGCAGCACGCTGGGGGATGGCTACACCTTC.

As for this clone: The same CDR3 arises from other DNA sequences in this sample as well. This chain uses TRBV27 with TRBJ1-4; the D is unclear. Germline V gene sequence: CDR1 MNHEY, CDR2 SMNVEV (reference sequence). The V end lost 5 bases, the J end lost 5 bases, and 3 bases lay between the germline ends. There are 11 residues in the CDR3. The CDR3 coding sequence is TGTGCCAGCAGTAGCAATGAAAAACTGTTTTTT. Amino acid sequence: CASSSNEKLFF.

In regard to this clone: The junction departs from germline at one end; a sequencing error may be responsible. The chain employs TRBV7-7 and TRBJ1-3; 9 bases agree with TRBD1. CDR1 SSHAT and CDR2 FNYEAQ come from the germline V gene (reference sequence). The CDR3 covers 15 residues. As DNA, the CDR3 is TGTGCTAGCAGCCCAGGGACAGGGTGGAGAAACACCATATATTTT. Amino acid sequence: CASSPGTGWRNTIYF.

The rearrangement uses TRBV6-4 and TRBJ2-7; 7 positions agree with TRBD1. J was trimmed by 3 bases and V by 5 bases; bases with no gene match: 4. This CDR3 is 13 amino acids long. The germline V gene encodes CDR1 MRHNA and CDR2 SNTAGT. The CDR3 region is CASSPGGDYEQYF. DNA of the CDR3: TGTGCCAGCAGTCCAGGGGGTGACTACGAGCAGTACTTC.

CDR3 sequence (DNA): TGTGCCAGCCGCGTCTCGACTCCTAACTATGGCTACACCTTC. It yields the protein CASRVSTPNYGYTF. The V call is TRBV6-1, the J call TRBJ1-2, with D unresolved. Germline assignment: CDR1 MNHNS and CDR2 SASEGT. The CDR3 is 14 amino acids. V dropped 8 bases and J dropped 0 bases, with 13 bases sitting between them.

The chain recombines TRBV2 with TRBJ2-7; D gene unclear. The CDR3 is made up of 15 amino acids. The ends were cut back, 4 bases at V and 5 bases at J, with 18 bases in the middle. Germline loops: CDR1 SNHLY, CDR2 FYNNEI. The CDR3 here is CASSGNPDGFNEQYF. The CDR3 DNA sequence: TGTGCCAGCAGTGGAAACCCCGACGGATTCAACGAGCAGTACTTC. The full variable domain, in which reference TRBV2 and TRBJ2-7 provide the parts outside the CDR3, is EPEVTQTPSHQVTQMGQEVILRCVPISNHLYFYWYRQILGQKVEFLVSFYNNEISEKSEIFDDQFSVERPDGSNFTLKIRSTKLEDSAMYFCASSGNPDGFNEQYFGPGTRLTVT.

This chain links TRBV10-1 with TRBJ2-7, with D unclear. Germline V gene data show CDR1 as WNHNN and CDR2 as SYGVQD (reference sequence). V lost 3 bases to trimming and J lost 0 bases, with 18 bases between them. The CDR3 covers 17 residues. CDR3: CASSEIPGRTASYEQYF. The CDR3 nucleotides read TGCGCCAGCAGTGAAATCCCCGGTAGGACCGCCTCCTACGAGCAGTACTTC.

The rearrangement joins TRBV7-8 to TRBJ1-2; 7 bases line up with TRBD1. This CDR3 spans 17 amino acids. Germline V gives CDR1 SGHVS, CDR2 FQNEAQ. With V trimmed by 5 bases and J by 7 bases, 19 bases remained unmatched. The DNA for the CDR3 is TGTGCCAGCAGCCCATTGACAGGGCTGAGAGACTTCGGTGGCTACACCTTC. Its protein is CASSPLTGLRDFGGYTF.

This chain links TRBV6-6 with TRBJ2-3; TRBD1 might be the D (6 bases). The CDR3 has 15 amino acids. Germline V gives CDR1 MNHNY, CDR2 SVGAGI (reference sequence). V was trimmed by 0 bases and J by 4 bases, leaving 11 bases between them. The CDR3 spells CASSYSAGAADTQYF. In DNA, the CDR3 is TGTGCCAGCAGTTACTCGGCAGGGGCGGCAGATACGCAGTATTTT.

The V gene is TRBV19, the J gene TRBJ2-3; 7 bases line up with TRBD2. Unmatched junction bases numbered 9, after V lost 3 bases and J lost 0 bases. Germline V gene data show CDR1 as LNHDA and CDR2 as SQIVND (reference sequence). CDR3 length equals 17 residues. Here the CDR3 reads CASSIGGRLTSTDTQYF. The CDR3 DNA follows: TGTGCCAGTAGTATCGGCGGGAGACTGACTAGCACAGATACGCAGTATTTT.

The chain is built from TRBV27 and TRBJ2-1, with 9 nucleotides matching TRBD1. Looked up from germline, CDR1 is MNHEY and CDR2 is SMNVEV (reference sequence). The ends lost 7 bases at V and 5 bases at J; junction bases unmatched: 9. CDR3 length: 15 amino acids. The CDR3 sequence: CASTSGTGPHNEQFF. Here the CDR3 DNA reads TGTGCCAGCACCTCAGGGACAGGGCCCCACAATGAGCAGTTCTTC.

This chain links TRBV27 with TRBJ2-3, with 8 bases that match TRBD2. The CDR3 length is 17 residues. Germline trimming cut 0 bases from V and 0 bases from J; bases unmatched to any gene: 5. CDR1 and CDR2 from the germline V gene are MNHEY and SMNVEV (reference sequence). The DNA for the CDR3 is TGTGCCAGCAGTTTATCCCCAACTAGCGGAAGCACAGATACGCAGTATTTT. This translates into CASSLSPTSGSTDTQYF.

V usage is TRBV7-8 and J usage is TRBJ1-2; 7 bases map to TRBD1. Trimming removed 5 bases from V and 4 bases from J; junction bases left unmatched: 7. CDR3 length: 14 amino acids. CDR1 and CDR2 from the germline V gene are SGHVS and FQNEAQ. This CDR3 is CASSQGGQGYGYTF. As DNA, the CDR3 is TGTGCCAGCAGCCAGGGGGGGCAGGGCTATGGCTACACCTTC.

The rearrangement uses TRBV7-9 and TRBJ2-1; D is ambiguous. CDR1 and CDR2 (germline): SEHNR, FQNEAQ (reference sequence). This CDR3 contains 16 residues. Trimming took off 3 bases at V and 3 bases at J, with 15 bases between the two ends. The CDR3 reads CASSFKSETDYNEQFF. For the CDR3, the DNA is TGTGCCAGCAGCTTCAAATCCGAGACGGACTACAATGAGCAGTTCTTC.

The V and J genes are TRBV4-1 and TRBJ2-1; perhaps TRBD1 as D (5 bases). The length of the CDR3 is 14 residues. Looked up from germline, CDR1 is MGHRA and CDR2 is YSYEKL. The ends were cut back, 3 bases at V and 8 bases at J, with 14 bases in the middle. The CDR3, as DNA: TGCGCCAGCAGCCATGTTCCACCCAGGGATGAGCAGTTCTTC. Its protein is CASSHVPPRDEQFF.

The CDR3 DNA reads TGTGCCAGCAGTCTACAGGGCGCTTTTCGCGGGCAGTACTTC. This gives the protein CASSLQGAFRGQYF. The chain is built from TRBV27 and TRBJ2-7; TRBD1 is a possible D gene (6 bases). Germline V gives CDR1 MNHEY, CDR2 SMNVEV (reference sequence). With 5 bases removed from V and 9 bases from J, the gap between germline ends came to 20 bases. This CDR3 spans 14 amino acids.

This chain connects TRBV28 to TRBJ2-4; 11 bases are shared with TRBD2. The CDR3 length is 19 residues. CDR1 is MDHEN and CDR2 is SYDVKM in the germline V gene. J was trimmed by 0 bases and V by 8 bases; bases with no gene match: 15. In DNA form, the CDR3 reads TGTGCCAGCTCCCTGGAACTAGCGGGAGAGTGGGTAGCCAAAAACATTCAGTACTTC. Its protein is CASSLELAGEWVAKNIQYF.